What follows are 14 T cell receptor beta chains derived from one specimen sequenced in a study of T-cell reconstitution after alpha-beta-depleted transplantation in children. The library targeted TCRbeta and was prepared with unique molecular identifiers. TCRdb ran MiXCR on the PCR reads and lists one entry per CDR3 protein. The table includes about 400,000 distinct CDR3 sequences, about a fifth detected once. The sequences come from PBMCs from the stem cell graft donor, collected from the stem cell graft. The receptors were sampled from a human donor who donated a stem cell graft to a child with acute myeloid leukemia.

The chain combines TRBV10-2 with TRBJ1-5; D is unclear. Germline assignment: CDR1 WSHSY and CDR2 SAAADI. This CDR3 comprises 13 residues. Trimming shortened V by 3 bases and J by 4 bases, and 7 bases separated the two germline ends. CDR3 DNA: TGCGCCAGCAGTGATGACCGGAATCAGCCCCAGCATTTT. Translated, it gives CASSDDRNQPQHF.

This clonotype was detected ten times or more. This sequence joins TRBV20-1 and TRBJ2-7; D perhaps matches TRBD2 (6 bases). The V and J ends lost 3 bases and 3 bases respectively, with 12 bases between them. Germline V gene data show CDR1 as DFQATT and CDR2 as SNEGSKA (reference sequence). CDR3 length equals 13 residues. The CDR3 nucleotides read TGCAGTGCTAGTTCGGCGGGGCTCTACGAGCAGTACTTC. As protein: CSASSAGLYEQYF.

This clonotype was seen ten or more times. This rearrangement joins TRBV29-1 to TRBJ1-1; TRBD1 agrees at 12 bases. Germline CDR1 is SQVTM and CDR2 is ANQGSEA. This CDR3 region has 17 residues. J lost 0 bases, V lost 6 bases, and 11 bases had no gene match. CDR3 protein: CSVPKGTGGYLNTEAFF. The CDR3 DNA follows: TGCAGCGTACCCAAGGGGACAGGGGGCTATTTGAACACTGAAGCTTTCTTT. Full variable domain (outside the CDR3, taken from reference TRBV29-1 and TRBJ1-1): SAVISQKPSRDICQRGTSLTIQCQVDSQVTMMFWYRQQPGQSLTLIATANQGSEATYESGFVIDKFPISRPNLTFSTLTVSNMSPEDSSIYLCSVPKGTGGYLNTEAFFGQGTRLTVV.

The chain employs TRBV5-1 and TRBJ2-3; tentative D call: TRBD1 (6 bases). Trimming left V 2 bases short and J 6 bases short, with 7 bases between. Germline V gene sequence: CDR1 SGHRS, CDR2 YFSETQ. CDR3 length: 12 amino acids. CDR3 residues: CASSFDRDTQYF. CDR3 nucleotide sequence: TGCGCCAGCAGCTTTGACAGGGATACGCAGTATTTT.

The CDR3 nucleotides are TGTGCCAGCAGCTCCGGACTACCCACAGATACGCAGTATTTT. The encoded protein is CASSSGLPTDTQYF. The chain uses TRBV5-5 and TRBJ2-3; tentative D call: TRBD2 (6 bases). CDR1 is SGHKS, CDR2 YYEKEE, per germline (reference sequence). V lost 3 bases, J lost 2 bases, and 10 bases lay in between. The CDR3 loop spans 14 amino acids.

In its sample, this clonotype was seen a few times. This rearrangement joins TRBV5-1 to TRBJ2-7, with TRBD1 matching 9 bases. This CDR3 has 15 residues. CDR1 and CDR2 from the germline V gene are SGHRS and YFSETQ. V lost 3 bases to trimming and J lost 3 bases; unmatched junction nucleotides: 7. The CDR3 nucleotides read TGCGCCAGCAGCTCAGCGGGACAGGGTAGCTACGAGCAGTACTTC. This gives the protein CASSSAGQGSYEQYF.

The genes are TRBV12-3 or TRBV12-4 and TRBJ2-3; D not resolved. Trimming stripped 7 bases from V and 1 base from J, with 9 bases between. The CDR3 extends over 13 amino acids. CDR3 nucleotide sequence: TGTGCCAGCACCCTCCACGGCACAGATACGCAGTATTTT. It translates to CASTLHGTDTQYF.

The DNA of the CDR3 is TGTGCCAGCAAAATCAACAGGGAGAACTCCTACGAGCAGTACTTC. It is translated as CASKINRENSYEQYF. This rearrangement joins TRBV7-9 to TRBJ2-7; tentatively, D is TRBD1 (6 bases). Trimming removed 7 bases at V and 0 bases at J, with 16 bases between. Per germline, CDR1 SEHNR and CDR2 FQNEAQ (reference sequence). This CDR3 is built from 15 residues.

This chain links TRBV28 with TRBJ1-2, with 8 bases matching TRBD1. This CDR3 comprises 17 residues. V gave up 3 bases and J gave up 2 bases; unmatched junction bases: 11. Germline-derived CDR1 and CDR2 are MDHEN and SYDVKM. The CDR3 sequence is CASSFTTTGVTNYGYTF. CDR3 DNA sequence: TGTGCCAGCAGTTTTACCACGACAGGGGTTACAAACTATGGCTACACCTTC.

There are many counts of this clonotype. J is TRBJ2-1 and V is TRBV12-3 or TRBV12-4, with 9 nucleotides matching TRBD1. The CDR3 contains 14 residues. V lost 3 bases and J lost 6; bases outside the gene matches: 3. The CDR3 DNA follows: TGTGCCAGCAGTTTGGGGACAGGGAGCAATGAGCAGTTCTTC. Encoded protein: CASSLGTGSNEQFF.

This clonotype was recorded at least ten times. The rearrangement joins TRBV7-3 to TRBJ1-2; weak D call: TRBD1 (5 bases). From germline, CDR1 is SGHTA and CDR2 FQGTGA. The CDR3 sequence is 13 residues long. V lost 8 bases and J 0 bases, leaving 10 bases between the germline ends. CDR3 sequence reads: CASAGSANYGYTF. The CDR3 DNA sequence: TGTGCCAGCGCAGGGTCTGCTAACTATGGCTACACCTTC.

This clonotype was detected ten times or more. The chain carries TRBV7-6 and TRBJ1-1, with 11 positions matching TRBD1. The length of the CDR3 is 16 residues. The V and J ends lost 1 base and 2 bases, in that order; junction bases with no gene match: 3. Germline CDR1 reads SGHVS; CDR2 reads FNYEAQ. CDR3 sequence (DNA): TGTGCCAGCAGCTTAGGGACAGGGGGCTTAAACACTGAAGCTTTCTTT. Its protein is CASSLGTGGLNTEAFF.

As DNA, the CDR3 is TGCAGTGCTAAAACGGACCGCGACGGGGAGCTGTTTTTT. It translates to CSAKTDRDGELFF. The chain carries TRBV20-1 and TRBJ2-2; no reliable D call. CDR1 is DFQATT, CDR2 SNEGSKA, per germline (reference sequence). This CDR3 is 13 amino acids long. V lost 4 bases and J lost 7, with 13 bases in between.

In its sample, this clonotype was seen many times. The chain combines TRBV27 with TRBJ2-1; the match to TRBD1 covers 8 bases. The length of the CDR3 is 16 residues. CDR1 and CDR2 from the germline V gene are MNHEY and SMNVEV (reference sequence). J lost 0 bases, V lost 6 bases, and 7 bases had no gene match. As DNA, the CDR3 is TGTGCCAGCAGGAGCTGGGACAGGAGCTCCTACAATGAGCAGTTCTTC. The encoded protein is CASRSWDRSSYNEQFF.